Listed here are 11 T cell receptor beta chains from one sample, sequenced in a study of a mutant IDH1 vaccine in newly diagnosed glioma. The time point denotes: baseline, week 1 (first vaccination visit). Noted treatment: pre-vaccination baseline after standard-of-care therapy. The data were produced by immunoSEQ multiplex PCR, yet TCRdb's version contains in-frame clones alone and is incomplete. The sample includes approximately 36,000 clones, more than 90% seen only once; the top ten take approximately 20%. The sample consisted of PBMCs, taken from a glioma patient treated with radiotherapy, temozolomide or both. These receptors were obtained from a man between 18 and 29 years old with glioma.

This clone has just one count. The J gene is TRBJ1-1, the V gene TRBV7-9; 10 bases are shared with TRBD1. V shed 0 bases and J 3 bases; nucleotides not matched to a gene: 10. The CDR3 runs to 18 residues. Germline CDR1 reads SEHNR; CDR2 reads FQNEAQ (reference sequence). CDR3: CASSLARLDRGRHTEAFF. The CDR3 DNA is TGTGCCAGCAGCTTAGCCCGACTCGACAGGGGGCGGCACACTGAAGCTTTCTTT.

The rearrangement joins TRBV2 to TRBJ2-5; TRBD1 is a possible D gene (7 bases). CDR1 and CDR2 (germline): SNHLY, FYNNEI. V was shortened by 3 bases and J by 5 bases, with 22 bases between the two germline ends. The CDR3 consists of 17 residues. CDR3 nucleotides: TGTGCCAGCAGTGAGGGAAAGTTCAGGGCAGGGGGGGAGACCCAGTACTTC. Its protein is CASSEGKFRAGGETQYF.

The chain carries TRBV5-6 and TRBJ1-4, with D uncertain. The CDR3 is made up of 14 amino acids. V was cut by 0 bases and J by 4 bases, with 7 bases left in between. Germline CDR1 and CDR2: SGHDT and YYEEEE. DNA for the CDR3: TGTGCCAGCAGCTTGGAACCGCGTAATGAAAAACTGTTTTTT. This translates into CASSLEPRNEKLFF.

CDR3 DNA sequence: TGTGCCAGCAGTTTCCCTGGACTAGCGGGAGTAAGAGGGTCCTACAATGAGCAGTTCTTC. Translation: CASSFPGLAGVRGSYNEQFF. V is TRBV28 and J is TRBJ2-1, with TRBD2 matching over 13 bases. In germline, CDR1 is MDHEN, CDR2 SYDVKM. After removal of 3 bases from V and 1 base from J, the junction contained 12 bases not matched to a gene. This CDR3 contains 20 residues.

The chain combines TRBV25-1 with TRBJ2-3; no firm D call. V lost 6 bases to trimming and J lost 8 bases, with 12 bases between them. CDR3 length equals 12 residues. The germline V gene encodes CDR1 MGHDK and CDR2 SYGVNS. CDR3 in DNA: TGTGCCAGCAGAACTCTAGGCGGTACGCAGTATTTT. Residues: CASRTLGGTQYF.

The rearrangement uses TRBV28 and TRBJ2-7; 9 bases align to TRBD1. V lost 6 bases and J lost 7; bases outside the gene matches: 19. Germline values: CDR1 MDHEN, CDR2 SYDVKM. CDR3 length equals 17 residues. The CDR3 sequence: CASSRGQGPPFGMEQYF. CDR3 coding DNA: TGTGCCAGCAGCCGGGGACAGGGACCACCCTTTGGGATGGAGCAGTACTTC.

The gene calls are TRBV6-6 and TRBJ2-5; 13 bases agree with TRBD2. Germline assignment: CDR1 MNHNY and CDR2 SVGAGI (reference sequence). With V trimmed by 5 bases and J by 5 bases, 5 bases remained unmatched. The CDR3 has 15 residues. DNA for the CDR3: TGTGCCAGCAGTCTGGGGACTAGCGGGATTGAGACCCAGTACTTC. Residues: CASSLGTSGIETQYF.

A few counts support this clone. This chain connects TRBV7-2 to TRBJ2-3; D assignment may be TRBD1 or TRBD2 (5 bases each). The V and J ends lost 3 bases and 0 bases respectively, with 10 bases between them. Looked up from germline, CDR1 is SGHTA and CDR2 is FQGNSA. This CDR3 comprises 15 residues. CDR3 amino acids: CASSLGQRSTDTQYF. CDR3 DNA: TGTGCCAGCAGCTTGGGGCAGCGGAGCACAGATACGCAGTATTTT.

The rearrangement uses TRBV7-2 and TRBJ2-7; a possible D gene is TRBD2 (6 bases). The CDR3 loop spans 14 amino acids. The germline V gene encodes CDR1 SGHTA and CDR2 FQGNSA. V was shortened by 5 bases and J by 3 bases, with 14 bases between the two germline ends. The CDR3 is CASSPFERVYEQYF. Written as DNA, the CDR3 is TGTGCCAGCAGCCCCTTTGAGCGGGTCTACGAGCAGTACTTC.

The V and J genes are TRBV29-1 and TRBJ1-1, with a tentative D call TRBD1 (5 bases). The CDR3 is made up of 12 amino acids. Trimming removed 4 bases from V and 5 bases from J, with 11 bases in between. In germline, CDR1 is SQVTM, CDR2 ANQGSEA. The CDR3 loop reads CSVVGVGTEAFF. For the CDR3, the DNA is TGCAGCGTTGTGGGGGTAGGTACTGAAGCTTTCTTT.

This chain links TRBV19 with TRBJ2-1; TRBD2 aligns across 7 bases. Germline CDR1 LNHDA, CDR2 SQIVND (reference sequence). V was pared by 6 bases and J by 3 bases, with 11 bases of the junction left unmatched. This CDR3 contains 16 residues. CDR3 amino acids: CASSPHGGGDYNEQFF. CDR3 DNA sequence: TGTGCCAGTAGCCCCCATGGGGGAGGGGACTACAATGAGCAGTTCTTC.